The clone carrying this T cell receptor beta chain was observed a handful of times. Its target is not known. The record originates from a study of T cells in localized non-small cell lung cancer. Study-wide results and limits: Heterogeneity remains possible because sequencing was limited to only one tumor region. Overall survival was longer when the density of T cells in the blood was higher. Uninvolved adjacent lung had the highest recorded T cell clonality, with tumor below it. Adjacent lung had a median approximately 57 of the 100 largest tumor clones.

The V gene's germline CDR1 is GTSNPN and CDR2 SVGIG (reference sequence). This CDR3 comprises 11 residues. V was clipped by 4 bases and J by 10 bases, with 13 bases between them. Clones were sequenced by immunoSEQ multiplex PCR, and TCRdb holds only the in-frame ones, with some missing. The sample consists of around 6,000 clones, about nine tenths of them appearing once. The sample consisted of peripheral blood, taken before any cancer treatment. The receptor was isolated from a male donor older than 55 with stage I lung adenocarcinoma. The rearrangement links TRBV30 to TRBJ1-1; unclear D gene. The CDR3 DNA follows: TGTGCCTGGACCTGGGCAGGAGGAGCTTTCTTT. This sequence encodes CAWTWAGGAFF.